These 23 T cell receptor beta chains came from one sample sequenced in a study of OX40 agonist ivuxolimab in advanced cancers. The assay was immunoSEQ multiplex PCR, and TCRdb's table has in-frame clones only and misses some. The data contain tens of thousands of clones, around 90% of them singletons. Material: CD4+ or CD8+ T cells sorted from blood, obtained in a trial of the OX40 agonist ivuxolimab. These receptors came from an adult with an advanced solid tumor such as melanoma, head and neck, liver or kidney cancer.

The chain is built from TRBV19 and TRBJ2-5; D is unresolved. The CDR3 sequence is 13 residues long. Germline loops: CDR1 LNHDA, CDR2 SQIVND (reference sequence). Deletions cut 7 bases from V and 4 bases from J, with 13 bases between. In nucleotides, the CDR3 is TGTGCCAGTACCAACGACCAGCGAGAGACCCAGTACTTC. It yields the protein CASTNDQRETQYF.

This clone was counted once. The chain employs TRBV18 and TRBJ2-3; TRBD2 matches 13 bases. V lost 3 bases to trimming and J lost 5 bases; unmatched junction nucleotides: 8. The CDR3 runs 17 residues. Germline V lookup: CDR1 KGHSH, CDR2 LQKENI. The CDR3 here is CASSPLYGLAGVDTQYF. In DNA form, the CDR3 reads TGTGCCAGCTCACCCCTATACGGACTAGCGGGGGTAGATACGCAGTATTTT.

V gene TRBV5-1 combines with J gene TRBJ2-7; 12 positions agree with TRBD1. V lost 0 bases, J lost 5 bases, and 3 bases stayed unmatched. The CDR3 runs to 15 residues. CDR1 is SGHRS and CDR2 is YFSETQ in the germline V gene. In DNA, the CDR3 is TGCGCCAGCAGCTTGGCCGGGACAGGGGGCGACGAGCAGTACTTC. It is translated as CASSLAGTGGDEQYF.

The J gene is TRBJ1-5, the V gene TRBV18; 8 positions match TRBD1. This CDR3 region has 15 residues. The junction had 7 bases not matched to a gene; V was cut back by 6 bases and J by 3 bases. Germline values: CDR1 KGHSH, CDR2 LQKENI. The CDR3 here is CASSPTGANNQPQHF. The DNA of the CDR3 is TGTGCCAGCTCGCCGACAGGGGCTAACAATCAGCCCCAGCATTTT.

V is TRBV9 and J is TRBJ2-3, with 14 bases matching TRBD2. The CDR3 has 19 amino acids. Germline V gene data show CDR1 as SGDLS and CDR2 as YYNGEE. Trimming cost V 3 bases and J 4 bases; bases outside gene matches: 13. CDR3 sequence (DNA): TGTGCCAGCAGCGCACTGGGGACTAGCGGGGGCGGTCGGGCAGATACGCAGTATTTT. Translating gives CASSALGTSGGGRADTQYF.

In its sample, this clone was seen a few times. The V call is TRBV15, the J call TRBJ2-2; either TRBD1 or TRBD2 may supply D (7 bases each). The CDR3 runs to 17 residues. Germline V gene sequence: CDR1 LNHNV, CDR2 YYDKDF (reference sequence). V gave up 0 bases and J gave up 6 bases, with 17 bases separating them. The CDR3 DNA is TGTGCCACCAGCAGAGATGAAAAGGCAGGGGGGGCCGGGGAGCTGTTTTTT. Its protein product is CATSRDEKAGGAGELFF.

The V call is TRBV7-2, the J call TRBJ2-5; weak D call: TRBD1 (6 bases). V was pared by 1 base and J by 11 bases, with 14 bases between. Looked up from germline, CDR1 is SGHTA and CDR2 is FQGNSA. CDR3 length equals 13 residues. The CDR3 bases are TGTGCCAGCAGCTTAGGGGGGCCTAGAGAGCAGTACTTC. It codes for CASSLGGPREQYF.

CDR3 residues: CASRDRALPNYGYTF. The DNA for the CDR3 is TGTGCCAGCAGGGACCGGGCGCTCCCTAACTATGGCTACACCTTC. The chain is built from TRBV2 and TRBJ1-2; D gene unclear. The CDR3 covers 15 residues. CDR1 is SNHLY, CDR2 FYNNEI, per germline. The V and J ends lost 6 bases and 0 bases respectively, with 14 bases between them.

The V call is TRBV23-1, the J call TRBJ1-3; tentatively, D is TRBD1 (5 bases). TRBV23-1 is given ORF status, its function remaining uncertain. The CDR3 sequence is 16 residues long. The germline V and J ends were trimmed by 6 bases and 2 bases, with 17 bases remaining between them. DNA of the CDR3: TGCGCCAGCAGCCCCCGGCAGGGAAAAGCTGGAAACACCATATATTTT. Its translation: CASSPRQGKAGNTIYF.

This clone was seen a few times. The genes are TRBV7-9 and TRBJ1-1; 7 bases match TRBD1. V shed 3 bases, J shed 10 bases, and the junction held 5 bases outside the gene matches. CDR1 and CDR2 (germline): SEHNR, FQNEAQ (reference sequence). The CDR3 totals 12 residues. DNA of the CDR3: TGTGCCAGCAGCTTGACCCAGGGGGGAGCTTTCTTT. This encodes CASSLTQGGAFF.

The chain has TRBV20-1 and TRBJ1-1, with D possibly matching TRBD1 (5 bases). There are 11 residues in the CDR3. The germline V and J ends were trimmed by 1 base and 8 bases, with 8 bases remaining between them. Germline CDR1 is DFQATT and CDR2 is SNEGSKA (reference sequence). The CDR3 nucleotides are TGCAGTGCTAGAGGTCAGGGAGAAGCTTTCTTT. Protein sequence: CSARGQGEAFF.

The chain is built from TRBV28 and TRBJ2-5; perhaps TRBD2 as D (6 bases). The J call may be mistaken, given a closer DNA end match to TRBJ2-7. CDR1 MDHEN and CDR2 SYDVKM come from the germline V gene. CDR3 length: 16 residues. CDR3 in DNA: TGTGCCAGCAGATCTCCCGCGGCGGGGCTTTCCTACGAGCAGTACTTC. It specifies CASRSPAAGLSYEQYF.

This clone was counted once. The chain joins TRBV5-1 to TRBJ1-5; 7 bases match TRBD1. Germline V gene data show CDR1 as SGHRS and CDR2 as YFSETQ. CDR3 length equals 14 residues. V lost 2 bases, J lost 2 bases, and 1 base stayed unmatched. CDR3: CASSFTGGNQPQHF. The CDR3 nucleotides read TGCGCCAGCAGCTTTACAGGGGGCAATCAGCCCCAGCATTTT.

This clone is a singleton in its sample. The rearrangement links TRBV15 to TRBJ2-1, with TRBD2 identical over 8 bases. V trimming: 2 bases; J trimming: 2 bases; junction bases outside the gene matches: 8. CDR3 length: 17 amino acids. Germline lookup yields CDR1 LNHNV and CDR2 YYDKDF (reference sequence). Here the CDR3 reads CATSRNPSGRTYNEQFF. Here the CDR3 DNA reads TGTGCCACCAGCAGAAATCCTAGCGGGCGTACCTACAATGAGCAGTTCTTC.

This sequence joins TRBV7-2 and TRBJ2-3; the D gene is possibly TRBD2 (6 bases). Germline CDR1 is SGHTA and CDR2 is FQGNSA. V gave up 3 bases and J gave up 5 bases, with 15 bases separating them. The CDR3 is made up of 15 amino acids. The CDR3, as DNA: TGTGCCAGCAGCTTGGGACTGCGATGGGAAGATACGCAGTATTTT. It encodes CASSLGLRWEDTQYF.

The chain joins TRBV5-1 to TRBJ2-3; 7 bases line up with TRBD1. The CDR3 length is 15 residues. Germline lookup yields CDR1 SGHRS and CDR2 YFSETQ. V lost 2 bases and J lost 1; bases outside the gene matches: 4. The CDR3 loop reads CASSFLGGGTDTQYF. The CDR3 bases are TGCGCCAGCAGCTTCTTAGGGGGCGGCACAGATACGCAGTATTTT.

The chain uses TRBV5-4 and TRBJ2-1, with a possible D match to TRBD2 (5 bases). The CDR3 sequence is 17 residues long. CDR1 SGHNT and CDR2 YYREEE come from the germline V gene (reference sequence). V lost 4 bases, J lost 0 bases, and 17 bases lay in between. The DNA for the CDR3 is TGTGCCAGCAGCCCACTTATGCGGGCAAGCTCCTACAATGAGCAGTTCTTC. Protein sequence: CASSPLMRASSYNEQFF.

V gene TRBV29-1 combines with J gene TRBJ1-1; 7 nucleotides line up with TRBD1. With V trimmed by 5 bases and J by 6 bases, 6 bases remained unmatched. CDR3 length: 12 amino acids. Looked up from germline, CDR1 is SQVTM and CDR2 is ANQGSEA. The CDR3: CSVLQGFSEAFF. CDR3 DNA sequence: TGCAGCGTTCTACAGGGGTTCTCTGAAGCTTTCTTT.

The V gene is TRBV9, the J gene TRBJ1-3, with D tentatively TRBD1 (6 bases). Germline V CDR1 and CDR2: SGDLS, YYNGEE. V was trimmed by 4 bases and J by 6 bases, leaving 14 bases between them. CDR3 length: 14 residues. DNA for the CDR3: TGTGCCAGCAGCACGAGGACAGCGGAAAACACCATATATTTT. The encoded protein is CASSTRTAENTIYF.

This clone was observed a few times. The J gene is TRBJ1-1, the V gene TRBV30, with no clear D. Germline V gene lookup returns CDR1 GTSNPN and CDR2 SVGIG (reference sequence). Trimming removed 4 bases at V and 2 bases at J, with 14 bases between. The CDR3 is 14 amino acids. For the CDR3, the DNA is TGTGCCTGGACCAACCTCGGGCATAACACTGAAGCTTTCTTT. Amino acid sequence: CAWTNLGHNTEAFF.

CDR3 DNA: TGTGCCGCCACCAAGACAGGAGATATGAACACTGAAGCTTTCTTT. This gives the protein CAATKTGDMNTEAFF. The V call is TRBV10-3, the J call TRBJ1-1; the D gene is possibly TRBD1 (6 bases). With 11 bases removed from V and 0 bases from J, the gap between germline ends came to 19 bases. In germline, CDR1 is ENHRY, CDR2 SYGVKD. The CDR3 totals 15 residues.

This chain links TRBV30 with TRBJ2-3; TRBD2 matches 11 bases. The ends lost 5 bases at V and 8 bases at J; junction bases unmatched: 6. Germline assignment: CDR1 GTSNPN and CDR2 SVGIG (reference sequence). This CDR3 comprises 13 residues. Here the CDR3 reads CAWDSGGVFTQYF. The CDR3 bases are TGTGCCTGGGATAGCGGGGGGGTTTTTACGCAGTATTTT.

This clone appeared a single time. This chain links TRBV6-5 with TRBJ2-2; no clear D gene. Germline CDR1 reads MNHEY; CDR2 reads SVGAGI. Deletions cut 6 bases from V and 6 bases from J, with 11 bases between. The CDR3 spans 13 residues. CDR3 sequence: CASRDPRAGELFF. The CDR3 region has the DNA TGTGCCAGCAGAGACCCCCGGGCCGGGGAGCTGTTTTTT.